This entry lists 18 T cell receptor beta chains sequenced from one sample in a study of blood T cells in healthy people across ages. Then a second PCR, running about 7 to 11 cycles, was carried out with a sample-barcoded 5' primer and a J-beta primer mix. TCRdb itself ran the 5' RACE reads through MiXCR, one entry per CDR3 protein. Of some 1.1 million distinct CDR3 sequences listed, 35% to 40% are singletons. The sequenced sample was blood. The receptors here all came from a man aged 18 to 35 in good health.

The rearrangement joins TRBV12-3 or TRBV12-4 to TRBJ1-2; the match to TRBD1 covers 10 bases. This CDR3 has 15 residues. Germline trimming cut 7 bases from V and 2 bases from J; bases unmatched to any gene: 7. The CDR3 loop is CASTPGGQGNYGYTF. For the CDR3, the DNA is TGTGCCAGCACTCCAGGGGGACAGGGGAACTATGGCTACACCTTC.

CDR3 sequence: CASSYSESTEAFF. As DNA, the CDR3 is TGTGCCAGCAGTTACTCGGAAAGCACTGAAGCTTTCTTT. The chain recombines TRBV6-6 with TRBJ1-1; D gene uncertain. CDR1 and CDR2 from the germline V gene are MNHNY and SVGAGI (reference sequence). The CDR3 runs 13 residues. The V end was cut by 0 bases, the J end by 4 bases, with 6 bases between.

The V and J genes are TRBV11-2 and TRBJ2-1; D remains unclear. V gave up 5 bases and J gave up 7 bases, with 9 bases separating them. The CDR3 is 12 residues long. From germline, CDR1 is SGHAT and CDR2 FQNNGV. CDR3 sequence: CASSAALNEQFF. DNA of the CDR3: TGTGCCAGCAGCGCGGCCCTAAATGAGCAGTTCTTC.

This chain connects TRBV4-3 to TRBJ2-1, with TRBD2 matching 8 bases. Trimming at V came to 0 bases and at J to 4 bases, leaving 5 bases not matched to a gene. CDR1 LGHNA and CDR2 YSLEER come from the germline V gene. The CDR3 extends over 16 amino acids. DNA of the CDR3: TGCGCCAGCAGCCAAGATAACGGGGGGGGATACAATGAGCAGTTCTTC. Residues: CASSQDNGGGYNEQFF.

This clonotype was recorded a few times. This chain uses TRBV12-3 or TRBV12-4 with TRBJ1-2, with a tentative D call TRBD1 (6 bases). The CDR3 is 16 residues long. V lost 0 bases, J lost 0 bases, and 11 bases lay in between. CDR3 in amino acids: CASSLAKTGTNYGYTF. The DNA for the CDR3 is TGTGCCAGCAGTTTAGCAAAGACAGGAACTAACTATGGCTACACCTTC.

This clonotype has only a few counts. The CDR3 loop reads CASSLGPPTGAGESDTQYF. The CDR3 bases are TGTGCCAGCAGTTTGGGCCCCCCCACGGGGGCGGGCGAATCGGATACGCAGTATTTT. The chain employs TRBV27 and TRBJ2-3; D might be TRBD1 or TRBD2, each matching 6 bases. The V end was cut by 3 bases, the J end by 6 bases, with 28 bases between. The CDR3 extends over 19 amino acids. Germline CDR1 MNHEY, CDR2 SMNVEV (reference sequence).

This clonotype was observed a handful of times. The chain is built from TRBV12-3 or TRBV12-4 and TRBJ2-5; D call uncertain. The CDR3 covers 11 residues. Trimming shortened V by 6 bases and J by 5 bases, and 7 bases separated the two germline ends. This CDR3 reads CASSTGETQYF. CDR3 bases: TGTGCCAGCAGCACGGGCGAGACCCAGTACTTC.

Here the CDR3 reads CASNPGRGALLSYNEQFF. The DNA of the CDR3 is TGTGCCAGCAACCCAGGACGGGGGGCGTTACTCTCCTACAATGAGCAGTTCTTC. V usage is TRBV11-1 and J usage is TRBJ2-1, with D possibly TRBD2 on 7 matching bases. Trimming removed 7 bases from V and 0 bases from J, with 22 bases in between. The germline gives CDR1 SGHAT, CDR2 FQDESV (reference sequence). The CDR3 sequence is 18 residues long.

A few counts support this clonotype. This sequence joins TRBV15 and TRBJ2-1; TRBD2 might be the D (6 bases). The CDR3 runs to 13 residues. Germline assignment: CDR1 LNHNV and CDR2 YYDKDF (reference sequence). V was cut by 5 bases and J by 8 bases, with 13 bases left in between. As DNA, the CDR3 is TGTGCCACCAGCGGAGGGATCGGGCATGAGCAGTTCTTC. Translated: CATSGGIGHEQFF. Looking up the rest from reference TRBV15 and TRBJ2-1 gives the full variable domain: DAMVIQNPRYQVTQFGKPVTLSCSQTLNHNVMYWYQQKSSQAPKLLFHYYDKDFNNEADTPDNFQSRRPNTSFCFLDIRSPGLGDTAMYLCATSGGIGHEQFFGPGTRLTVL.

Only a few counts were recorded for this clonotype. The genes are TRBV7-2 and TRBJ1-6, with a weak D call TRBD1 (5 bases). V was pared by 6 bases and J by 4 bases, with 13 bases between. Germline CDR1 and CDR2: SGHTA and FQGNSA. This CDR3 region has 15 residues. DNA of the CDR3: TGTGCCAGCAGTCCCTCCGGGACTTATAATTCACCCCTCCACTTT. It specifies CASSPSGTYNSPLHF.

This clonotype was observed a handful of times. This chain uses TRBV12-3 or TRBV12-4 with TRBJ1-2; 7 bases match TRBD1. This CDR3 has 15 residues. Losses at the gene ends were 0 bases for V and 5 bases for J; bases not matched to a gene: 6. In DNA form, the CDR3 reads TGTGCCAGCAGTTTAGCACGGGACAGTCTTTATGGCTACACCTTC. Residues: CASSLARDSLYGYTF.

This chain joins TRBV2 and TRBJ2-1; the D is unclear. V was cut by 8 bases and J by 2 bases, with 4 bases left in between. The CDR3 has 11 residues. CDR1 and CDR2 (germline): SNHLY, FYNNEI. The CDR3 here is CASAAYNEQFF. In DNA, the CDR3 is TGTGCCAGCGCCGCCTACAATGAGCAGTTCTTC.

This clonotype appeared a few times. V usage is TRBV7-9 and J usage is TRBJ1-4; maybe TRBD1 (5 bases). CDR1 is SEHNR and CDR2 is FQNEAQ in the germline V gene (reference sequence). The CDR3 contains 16 residues. V was trimmed by 0 bases and J by 8 bases, leaving 16 bases between them. As DNA, the CDR3 is TGTGCCAGCAGCTTAGCGGGGCAAGGATACGCCGAAAAACTGTTTTTT. It encodes CASSLAGQGYAEKLFF.

This chain uses TRBV6-2 or TRBV6-3 with TRBJ2-1; D is possibly TRBD1 (6 bases). This CDR3 spans 16 amino acids. The germline V gene has CDR1 MNHEY and CDR2 SVGEGT. V was pared by 7 bases and J by 0 bases, with 16 bases between. The CDR3 nucleotides are TGTGCCAGCATAGGGTTGACAGGTTACTCCTACAATGAGCAGTTCTTC. Its protein product is CASIGLTGYSYNEQFF.

This sequence joins TRBV18 and TRBJ1-2; a possible D gene is TRBD1 (6 bases). The V end was cut by 6 bases, the J end by 0 bases, with 17 bases between. The CDR3 has 16 residues. Germline values: CDR1 KGHSH, CDR2 LQKENI. The CDR3 coding sequence is TGTGCCAGCTCCCACAGCCAGGGGACCACTAACTATGGCTACACCTTC. It is translated as CASSHSQGTTNYGYTF.

This clonotype was counted between two and nine times. The rearrangement links TRBV7-9 to TRBJ1-2, with D perhaps TRBD1 (6 bases). Trimming pared 4 bases from V and 3 bases from J, leaving 18 bases between. The CDR3 has 16 amino acids. The germline V gene encodes CDR1 SEHNR and CDR2 FQNEAQ (reference sequence). The CDR3 DNA is TGTGCCAGCAGCTCTCCGGGCAGGGGAAGGGACTATGGCTACACCTTC. Translation: CASSSPGRGRDYGYTF.

As regards this clonotype: A much larger clone lies one base from this, so it may be a read error. The V gene is TRBV4-3, the J gene TRBJ2-1; a possible D gene is TRBD2 (5 bases). CDR3 length equals 15 residues. The germline CDR1 and CDR2 sequences are LGHNA and YSLEER. This chain's CDR3 is CASSQLADSYSEQFF. Here the CDR3 DNA reads TGCGCCAGCAGCCAACTAGCTGACTCCTACAGTGAGCAGTTCTTC.

There are a few counts of this clonotype. The chain links TRBV9 to TRBJ2-7; TRBD1 matches 9 bases. This CDR3 has 14 amino acids. Losses at the gene ends were 3 bases for V and 6 bases for J; bases not matched to a gene: 7. Germline CDR1 and CDR2: SGDLS and YYNGEE. CDR3 protein: CASSAGQGMSEQYF. DNA for the CDR3: TGTGCCAGCAGCGCGGGACAGGGAATGTCCGAGCAGTACTTC.